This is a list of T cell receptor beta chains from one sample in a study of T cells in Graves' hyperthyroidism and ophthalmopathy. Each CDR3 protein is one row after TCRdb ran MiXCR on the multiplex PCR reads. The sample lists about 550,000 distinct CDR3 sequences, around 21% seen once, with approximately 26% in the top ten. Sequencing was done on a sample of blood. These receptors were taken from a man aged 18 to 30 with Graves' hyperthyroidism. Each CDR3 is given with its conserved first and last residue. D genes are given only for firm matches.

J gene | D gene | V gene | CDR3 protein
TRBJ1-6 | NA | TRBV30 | CAWTAWYSPLHF
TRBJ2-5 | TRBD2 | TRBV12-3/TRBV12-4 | CASSNTGTSGEPQETQYF
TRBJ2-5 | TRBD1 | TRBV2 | CASSYDRGQETQYF
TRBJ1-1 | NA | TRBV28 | CASRLHRVDGETEAFF
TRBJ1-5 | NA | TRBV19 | CASSLTGGLGNQPQHF
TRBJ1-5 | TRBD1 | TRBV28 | CASSLGQGLSNQPQHF
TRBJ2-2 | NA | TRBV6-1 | CATDSYHTGELFF
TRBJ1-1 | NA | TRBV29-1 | CSVVGLGYSEAFF
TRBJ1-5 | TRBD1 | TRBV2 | CASSQPGQGGNQPQHF
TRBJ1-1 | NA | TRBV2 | CASSESRTVNTEAFF
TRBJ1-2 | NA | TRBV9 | CASSVALNYGYTF
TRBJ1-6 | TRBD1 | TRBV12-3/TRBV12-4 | CASTTGGNNSPLHF
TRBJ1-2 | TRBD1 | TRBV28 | CASSPDLTGAYGYTF
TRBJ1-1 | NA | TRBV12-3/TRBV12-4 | CASSLGVGGAEAFF
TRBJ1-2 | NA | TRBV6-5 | CASSYGGAANYGYTF
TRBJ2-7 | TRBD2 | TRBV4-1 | CASSQGRLAGMSYEQYF